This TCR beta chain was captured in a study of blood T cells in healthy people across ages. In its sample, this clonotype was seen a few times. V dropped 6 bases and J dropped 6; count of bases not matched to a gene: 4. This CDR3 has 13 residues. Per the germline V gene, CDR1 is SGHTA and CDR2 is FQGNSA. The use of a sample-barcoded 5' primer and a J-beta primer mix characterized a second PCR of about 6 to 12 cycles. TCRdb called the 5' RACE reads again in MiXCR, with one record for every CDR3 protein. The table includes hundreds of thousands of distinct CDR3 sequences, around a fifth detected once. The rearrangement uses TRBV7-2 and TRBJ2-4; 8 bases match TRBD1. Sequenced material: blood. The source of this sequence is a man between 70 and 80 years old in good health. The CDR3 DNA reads TGTGCCAGCAGTGATGACAGGGGAAACATTCAGTACTTC. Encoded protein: CASSDDRGNIQYF.